These 24 T cell receptor beta chains share one sample of origin, sequenced in a study of molecular identifiers for immune sequencing clone quantification. TCRdb re-called the PCR reads through MiXCR, storing one row per CDR3 protein. Among some 96,000 distinct CDR3 sequences listed, 24% were seen once. The sample comprised naive CD8+ T cells from blood, with Jurkat cell RNA spiked in. Subset specified: FACS-sorted CD8+CD4-CCR7+CD45RA+ naive T cells. Receptor source: a human donor in good health. Some libraries in this study had Jurkat cell RNA spiked in.

This clonotype was detected many times. The chain is built from TRBV13 and TRBJ1-1, with 7 bases identical to TRBD1. Germline lookup yields CDR1 PRHDT and CDR2 FYEKMQ (reference sequence). This CDR3 is built from 10 residues. V dropped 10 bases and J dropped 11; count of bases not matched to a gene: 7. The CDR3 DNA follows: TGTGCCACCAGGGGGGCGGTCGCTTTCTTT. Translated: CATRGAVAFF.

There are a few counts of this clonotype. V gene TRBV7-7 combines with J gene TRBJ1-1, with D uncertain. Germline-derived CDR1 and CDR2 are SSHAT and FNYEAQ (reference sequence). The V end lost 3 bases, the J end lost 0 bases, and 5 bases lay between the germline ends. The CDR3 loop spans 13 amino acids. The CDR3, as DNA: TGTGCCAGCAGCTTTGCAGTGAACACTGAAGCTTTCTTT. This sequence encodes CASSFAVNTEAFF.

V and J are TRBV6-2 or TRBV6-3 and TRBJ2-1; D possibly matches TRBD1 or TRBD2 (5 bases each). CDR1 MNHEY and CDR2 SVGEGT come from the germline V gene. V lost 6 bases and J lost 4, with 16 bases in between. The CDR3 runs 15 residues. The CDR3 loop is CASSPRTREYNEQFF. DNA of the CDR3: TGTGCCAGCAGCCCGCGGACACGGGAATACAATGAGCAGTTCTTC.

Note on this clonotype: A much larger clone differs by one base, so this may be a read error. CDR3 sequence: CSAPGVLTHNEQFF. CDR3 DNA: TGCAGTGCTCCCGGAGTCCTCACCCACAATGAGCAGTTCTTC. The V and J genes are TRBV20-1 and TRBJ2-1; D not certain. The germline V gene has CDR1 DFQATT and CDR2 SNEGSKA (reference sequence). V was shortened by 5 bases and J by 5 bases, with 16 bases between the two germline ends. The CDR3 loop spans 14 amino acids.

This clonotype was observed many times. The chain joins TRBV3-1 to TRBJ2-6; D is ambiguous. Trimming took off 0 bases at V and 0 bases at J, with 6 bases between the two ends. Per germline, CDR1 LGHDT and CDR2 YNNKEL (reference sequence). There are 16 residues in the CDR3. DNA for the CDR3: TGTGCCAGCAGCCAAGAAGGTTACTCTGGGGCCAACGTCCTGACTTTC. Translation: CASSQEGYSGANVLTF. Full variable domain (rest looked up from reference TRBV3-1 and TRBJ2-6): DTAVSQTPKYLVTQMGNDKSIKCEQNLGHDTMYWYKQDSKKFLKIMFSYNNKELIINETVPNRFSPKSPDKAHLNLHINSLELGDSAVYFCASSQEGYSGANVLTFGAGSRLTVL.

This clonotype was seen repeatedly, ten times or more. The rearrangement joins TRBV4-3 to TRBJ1-2; the D gene is possibly TRBD1 (5 bases). V was trimmed by 1 base and J by 0 bases, leaving 9 bases between them. This CDR3 comprises 15 residues. In germline, CDR1 is LGHNA, CDR2 YSLEER. The CDR3 protein is CASSQGRGSNYGYTF. DNA for the CDR3: TGCGCCAGCAGCCAAGGTCGGGGCTCTAACTATGGCTACACCTTC.

This clonotype was seen ten or more times. This chain links TRBV4-1 with TRBJ2-1; D is uncertain. V lost 0 bases and J lost 3, with 12 bases in between. The CDR3 extends over 16 amino acids. Germline CDR1 and CDR2: MGHRA and YSYEKL. The CDR3 DNA reads as TGCGCCAGCAGCCAAGAAGATGCACCGGTCTACAATGAGCAGTTCTTC. Amino acid sequence: CASSQEDAPVYNEQFF.

This clonotype was recorded many times. The chain has TRBV6-6 and TRBJ2-3; 11 nucleotides line up with TRBD2. This CDR3 comprises 17 residues. Germline V gene data show CDR1 as MNHNY and CDR2 as SVGAGI (reference sequence). V was clipped by 6 bases and J by 0 bases; unmatched bases: 8. CDR3 nucleotide sequence: TGTGCCAGCAGCACAGGACTAGCGGGCTTTAGCACAGATACGCAGTATTTT. Its translation: CASSTGLAGFSTDTQYF.

This clonotype was counted ten times or more. The rearrangement links TRBV12-3 or TRBV12-4 to TRBJ1-4; D call uncertain. The CDR3 runs to 14 residues. V was cut by 5 bases and J by 4 bases, with 11 bases left in between. CDR3 coding DNA: TGTGCCAGCAGTCTAGACATGAGTAATGAAAAACTGTTTTTT. Amino acid sequence: CASSLDMSNEKLFF.

This clonotype came up a few times. A much bigger clone sits one base away, suggesting this may be a read error. The gene calls are TRBV5-3 and TRBJ1-5; D is uncertain. TRBV5-3 belongs to the ORF category, with a function that is uncertain. CDR3 length: 13 amino acids. CDR3 bases: TGTGCCAGCAGCTTGTCAGGCAATCGGCCCCAGCATTTT. This codes for CASSLSGNRPQHF.

This clonotype was detected only a few times. The chain employs TRBV28 and TRBJ1-1, with a weak D call TRBD1 (6 bases). CDR1 and CDR2 (germline): MDHEN, SYDVKM. CDR3 size: 14 residues. Trimming removed 3 bases from V and 8 bases from J, with 16 bases in between. The CDR3 reads CASSFSGGWGEAFF. The DNA of the CDR3 is TGTGCCAGCAGTTTCTCCGGGGGCTGGGGGGAAGCTTTCTTT.

V is TRBV6-2 or TRBV6-3 and J is TRBJ2-6; D unresolved. CDR3 length: 16 amino acids. Germline CDR1 and CDR2: MNHEY and SVGEGT. The germline V and J ends were trimmed by 7 bases and 1 base, with 14 bases remaining between them. The CDR3 loop reads CASTPGGVSGANVLTF. Here the CDR3 DNA reads TGTGCCAGCACCCCCGGTGGGGTATCTGGGGCCAACGTCCTGACTTTC.

Only a few counts were recorded for this clonotype. The chain employs TRBV4-3 and TRBJ2-3; D tentatively reads TRBD1 or TRBD2 (6 bases each). The ends were cut back, 0 bases at V and 5 bases at J, with 12 bases in the middle. This CDR3 spans 15 amino acids. The germline CDR1 and CDR2 sequences are LGHNA and YSLEER. CDR3: CASSQDRGAGDTQYF. The CDR3 DNA reads as TGCGCCAGCAGCCAAGATAGGGGGGCGGGAGATACGCAGTATTTT.

This clonotype was recorded only once. The junction departs from the called germline gene at one end, perhaps through a read error. V is TRBV3-1 and J is TRBJ1-1, with D uncertain. CDR1 is LGHDT and CDR2 is YNNKEL in the germline V gene (reference sequence). CDR3 length equals 16 residues. The CDR3 bases are TGTGCCCGCAGCCAAGGTTCAACAGCTATGCACCCTGAAGCTTTCTTT. Translation gives CARSQGSTAMHPEAFF. The whole variable domain, remainder taken from reference TRBV3-1 and TRBJ1-1, is DTAVSQTPKYLVTQMGNDKSIKCEQNLGHDTMYWYKQDSKKFLKIMFSYNNKELIINETVPNRFSPKSPDKAHLNLHINSLELGDSAVYFCARSQGSTAMHPEAFFGQGTRLTVV.

Comments on this clonotype: Since a much larger clone is just one base distant, this may be a read error. This chain connects TRBV7-9 to TRBJ1-3; 8 bases fit TRBD1. Trimming removed 4 bases from V and 0 bases from J; junction bases left unmatched: 5. Germline V gives CDR1 SEHNR, CDR2 FQNEAQ (reference sequence). This CDR3 has 16 residues. The CDR3: CASSSATGGSGNTIYF. The CDR3 DNA sequence: TGTGCCAGCAGCTCGGCTACAGGGGGCTCTGGAAACACCATATATTTT.

The sample holds many counts of this clonotype. The genes are TRBV16 and TRBJ2-7; a weak D match, TRBD2 (5 bases). Germline V gene lookup returns CDR1 KGHSY and CDR2 FQNENV. The CDR3 is 15 residues long. The V end was cut by 7 bases, the J end by 4 bases, with 20 bases between. CDR3 residues: CASTRTLSPGYEQYF. CDR3 coding DNA: TGTGCCAGCACTAGAACCCTTAGCCCGGGGTACGAGCAGTACTTC.

The chain joins TRBV5-4 to TRBJ2-3, with TRBD2 identical over 13 bases. From germline, CDR1 is SGHNT and CDR2 YYREEE (reference sequence). This CDR3 is built from 16 residues. The V and J ends lost 4 bases and 2 bases, in that order; junction bases with no gene match: 4. DNA for the CDR3: TGTGCCAGCAGCAGAGGACTAGCGGGGGCCACAGATACGCAGTATTTT. As protein: CASSRGLAGATDTQYF.

At least ten counts were recorded for this clonotype. The chain combines TRBV10-3 with TRBJ2-4, with TRBD2 matching 7 bases. The V gene end was trimmed by 10 bases and the J gene end by 2 bases; junction bases not matched to a gene: 14. This CDR3 is built from 16 residues. Looked up from germline, CDR1 is ENHRY and CDR2 is SYGVKD. DNA for the CDR3: TGTGCCACGCCATTCAGGGAGGGTACGACCAAAAACATTCAGTACTTC. Protein sequence: CATPFREGTTKNIQYF.

In the case of this clonotype: Relative to the germline gene, one junction end is altered; a read error may explain this. The V gene is TRBV7-9, the J gene TRBJ2-7, with a weak D call TRBD1 (5 bases). The CDR3 spans 13 residues. Germline V gene data show CDR1 as SEHNR and CDR2 as FQNEAQ (reference sequence). CDR3 in amino acids: CARSPRQGYEQYF. CDR3 DNA sequence: TGTGCCCGCAGCCCGCGCCAGGGCTACGAGCAGTACTTC.

This clonotype was seen many times. V is TRBV20-1 and J is TRBJ1-1; 7 positions agree with TRBD1. The CDR3 has 12 residues. Trimming cost V 2 bases and J 3 bases; bases outside gene matches: 0. The germline V gene encodes CDR1 DFQATT and CDR2 SNEGSKA (reference sequence). The CDR3 bases are TGCAGTGCTAGAACAGGGGACACTGAAGCTTTCTTT. This encodes CSARTGDTEAFF.

There are many counts of this clonotype. The chain is built from TRBV7-3 and TRBJ2-5; 13 nucleotides agree with TRBD2. This CDR3 region has 15 residues. V lost 5 bases and J lost 3; bases outside the gene matches: 3. Germline V gene data show CDR1 as SGHTA and CDR2 as FQGTGA. CDR3 loop: CASSPGLAGEETQYF. The DNA for the CDR3 is TGTGCCAGCAGCCCCGGACTAGCGGGAGAAGAGACCCAGTACTTC. Variable domain in full (rest from reference TRBV7-3 and TRBJ2-5): GAGVSQTPSNKVTEKGKYVELRCDPISGHTALYWYRQSLGQGPEFLIYFQGTGAADDSGLPNDRFFAVRPEGSVSTLKIQRTERGDSAVYLCASSPGLAGEETQYFGPGTRLLVL.

This clonotype was seen ten or more times. This chain links TRBV7-6 with TRBJ2-7; D could derive from TRBD1 or TRBD2 (5 bases each). V was clipped by 2 bases and J by 5 bases, with 25 bases between them. The CDR3 covers 18 residues. The germline V gene encodes CDR1 SGHVS and CDR2 FNYEAQ. DNA of the CDR3: TGTGCCAGCAGCTTAACGGGGCTGAGGGATCAGGGTGCCGACGAGCAGTACTTC. It codes for CASSLTGLRDQGADEQYF.

On this clonotype: A single base separates this from a much larger clone, so it may be a read error. CDR3 region: CASSSTGLTEAFF. The CDR3 DNA reads as TGCGCCAGCAGCTCAACAGGGCTCACTGAAGCTTTCTTT. This chain links TRBV4-3 with TRBJ1-1; the D gene is possibly TRBD1 (6 bases). Germline V gene data show CDR1 as LGHNA and CDR2 as YSLEER. The CDR3 covers 13 residues. Trimming removed 5 bases at V and 4 bases at J, with 11 bases between.

With regard to this clonotype: Just one base apart from a much larger clone, this may be a read error. This CDR3 is missing its conserved last phenylalanine or tryptophan, likely due to a read error. The chain carries TRBV23-1 and TRBJ2-7; possible D gene TRBD1, 6 bases. TRBV23-1 is an ORF, with its function uncertain. The CDR3 sequence is 16 residues long. The CDR3 DNA is TGCGCAACGCGAAGAAGAACAGGGCCGTCCCAGGGCGAGCAGTACCTC. Translating gives CATRRRTGPSQGEQYL.